A selection of T cell receptor beta chains follows, all from one sample in a study of blood T cell repertoires in COVID-19. Libraries were prepared by immunoSEQ multiplex PCR; TCRdb keeps only in-frame clonotypes and omits some of them. The sample records approximately 110,000 clones, over 70% being singletons. Sequencing was done on a sample of peripheral blood. The source is a man between 50 and 59 years old with acute or convalescent COVID-19. Both conserved end residues are part of each CDR3. A D gene is named only where the DNA matches it firmly. The size entry is marked missing in some rows and otherwise reads once, few, many or a size class.

V gene: TRBV3-1/TRBV3-2
D gene: TRBD1
clone size: -
J gene: TRBJ2-7
CDR3 protein: CASSQGTARSYEQYF
CDR3 DNA: TGTGCCAGCAGCCAGGGGACAGCCAGATCCTACGAGCAGTACTTC

V gene: TRBV5-4
D gene: -
clone size: few
J gene: TRBJ1-2
CDR3 protein: CASSLTMGGYGYTF
CDR3 DNA: TGTGCCAGCAGTTTAACCATGGGGGGCTATGGCTACACCTTC

V gene: TRBV11-2
D gene: -
clone size: -
J gene: TRBJ1-3
CDR3 protein: CASSLVRAGNTIYF
CDR3 DNA: TGTGCCAGCAGCTTAGTCCGTGCTGGAAACACCATATATTTT

V gene: TRBV7-2
D gene: TRBD1
clone size: -
J gene: TRBJ1-1
CDR3 protein: CASSRDRGGEAFF
CDR3 DNA: TGTGCCAGCAGCAGGGACAGGGGGGGTGAAGCTTTCTTT

V gene: TRBV3-1/TRBV3-2
D gene: -
clone size: -
J gene: TRBJ2-1
CDR3 protein: CASSQAGRDNEQFF
CDR3 DNA: TGTGCCAGCAGCCAAGCGGGGAGAGACAATGAGCAGTTCTTC

V gene: TRBV7-9
D gene: -
clone size: few
J gene: TRBJ1-6
CDR3 protein: CASSYASGLYYF
CDR3 DNA: TGTGCCAGCAGTTACGCTTCGGGGTTGTATTACTTT

V gene: TRBV5-6
D gene: TRBD1
clone size: once
J gene: TRBJ1-5
CDR3 protein: CASSLAGTDSNQPQHF
CDR3 DNA: TGTGCCAGCAGCTTGGCGGGGACAGATAGCAATCAGCCCCAGCATTTT

V gene: TRBV27
D gene: TRBD1
clone size: -
J gene: TRBJ2-1
CDR3 protein: CASSPGGPYNEQFF
CDR3 DNA: TGTGCCAGCAGTCCAGGGGGCCCCTACAATGAGCAGTTCTTC

V gene: TRBV27
D gene: -
clone size: -
J gene: TRBJ1-3
CDR3 protein: CASSPYGEGLSGNTIYF
CDR3 DNA: TGTGCCAGCAGCCCCTACGGAGAGGGCCTCTCTGGAAACACCATATATTTT

V gene: TRBV6-5
D gene: -
clone size: -
J gene: TRBJ1-1
CDR3 protein: CASSYTVMNTEAFF
CDR3 DNA: TGTGCCAGCAGTTACACAGTCATGAACACTGAAGCTTTCTTT

V gene: TRBV2
D gene: TRBD2
clone size: -
J gene: TRBJ2-3
CDR3 protein: CASSERVLAGGGDTQYF
CDR3 DNA: TGTGCCAGCAGTGAACGGGTACTAGCGGGGGGTGGAGATACGCAGTATTTT

V gene: TRBV6-5
D gene: -
clone size: -
J gene: TRBJ1-2
CDR3 protein: CASRSPGANYGYTF
CDR3 DNA: TGTGCCAGCAGAAGTCCAGGTGCTAACTATGGCTACACCTTC

V gene: TRBV28
D gene: TRBD1
clone size: -
J gene: TRBJ1-3
CDR3 protein: CATSDPRGQGNTIYF
CDR3 DNA: TGTGCCACCTCGGACCCCAGGGGGCAAGGAAACACCATATATTTT

V gene: TRBV28
D gene: TRBD1
clone size: -
J gene: TRBJ1-2
CDR3 protein: CASSDYGQGGGGYTF
CDR3 DNA: TGTGCCAGCAGTGATTACGGACAGGGGGGAGGTGGCTACACCTTC

V gene: TRBV11-2
D gene: -
clone size: -
J gene: TRBJ1-1
CDR3 protein: CASSLGRTGSTEAFF
CDR3 DNA: TGTGCCAGCAGCTTAGGGAGGACGGGGAGCACTGAAGCTTTCTTT

V gene: TRBV29-1
D gene: TRBD1
clone size: -
J gene: TRBJ2-4
CDR3 protein: CSVAGQGKNIQYF
CDR3 DNA: TGCAGCGTTGCGGGACAGGGGAAGAACATTCAGTACTTC

V gene: TRBV3-1/TRBV3-2
D gene: TRBD1
clone size: -
J gene: TRBJ1-4
CDR3 protein: CASSQEMPGGKLFF
CDR3 DNA: TGTGCCAGCAGCCAAGAAATGCCAGGGGGAAAACTGTTTTTT

V gene: TRBV12-3/TRBV12-4
D gene: -
clone size: -
J gene: TRBJ2-7
CDR3 protein: CASGDSSYEQYF
CDR3 DNA: TGTGCCAGCGGCGACAGCAGTTACGAGCAGTACTTC

V gene: TRBV28
D gene: TRBD1
clone size: -
J gene: TRBJ1-3
CDR3 protein: CASTRTGGTGNTIYF
CDR3 DNA: TGTGCCAGCACCCGGACAGGGGGCACTGGAAACACCATATATTTT

V gene: TRBV30
D gene: -
clone size: -
J gene: TRBJ1-6
CDR3 protein: CAWSPGADPNSPLHF
CDR3 DNA: TGTGCCTGGAGTCCAGGGGCTGATCCCAATTCACCCCTCCACTTT

V gene: TRBV5-1
D gene: -
clone size: -
J gene: TRBJ2-1
CDR3 protein: CASSMGDNEQFF
CDR3 DNA: TGCGCCAGCAGCATGGGCGACAATGAGCAGTTCTTC

V gene: TRBV15
D gene: -
clone size: many
J gene: TRBJ1-1
CDR3 protein: CATSSQGQFTEAFF
CDR3 DNA: TGTGCCACCAGCAGCCAGGGGCAGTTCACTGAAGCTTTCTTT

V gene: TRBV27
D gene: -
clone size: -
J gene: TRBJ2-7
CDR3 protein: CASSSGYEQYF
CDR3 DNA: TGTGCCAGCAGTTCAGGGTACGAGCAGTACTTC

V gene: TRBV11-2
D gene: TRBD1
clone size: -
J gene: TRBJ1-1
CDR3 protein: CASSSRNRGIEAFF
CDR3 DNA: TGTGCCAGCAGCTCCCGAAACAGGGGAATTGAAGCTTTCTTT

V gene: TRBV5-1
D gene: TRBD2
clone size: -
J gene: TRBJ2-7
CDR3 protein: CASSLKAGDTYEQYF
CDR3 DNA: TGCGCCAGCAGCTTGAAAGCGGGGGACACCTACGAGCAGTACTTC

V gene: TRBV2
D gene: TRBD1
clone size: -
J gene: TRBJ1-4
CDR3 protein: CASSKRGQGEEKLFF
CDR3 DNA: TGTGCCAGCAGTAAAAGGGGACAGGGTGAAGAAAAACTGTTTTTT

V gene: TRBV5-4
D gene: -
clone size: -
J gene: TRBJ1-4
CDR3 protein: CASSFYATNEKLFF
CDR3 DNA: TGTGCCAGCAGCTTCTACGCAACTAATGAAAAACTGTTTTTT

V gene: TRBV7-2
D gene: -
clone size: once
J gene: TRBJ2-7
CDR3 protein: CASSLAQGLRIHEQYF
CDR3 DNA: TGTGCCAGCAGCTTAGCGCAGGGTCTAAGGATCCACGAGCAGTACTTC

V gene: TRBV5-1
D gene: TRBD1
clone size: -
J gene: TRBJ1-1
CDR3 protein: CASSGQGTGTEAFF
CDR3 DNA: TGCGCCAGCAGTGGACAGGGAACCGGCACTGAAGCTTTCTTT

V gene: TRBV7-8
D gene: TRBD1
clone size: -
J gene: TRBJ2-1
CDR3 protein: CASSPTGAPYNEQFF
CDR3 DNA: TGTGCCAGCAGCCCAACAGGGGCCCCCTACAATGAGCAGTTCTTC

V gene: TRBV3-1/TRBV3-2
D gene: TRBD2
clone size: -
J gene: TRBJ2-1
CDR3 protein: CASSQFLAGGHEQFF
CDR3 DNA: TGTGCCAGCAGCCAGTTTCTAGCGGGGGGGCACGAGCAGTTCTTC

V gene: TRBV25-1
D gene: -
clone size: -
J gene: TRBJ1-1
CDR3 protein: CASSEYSTGNTEAFF
CDR3 DNA: TGTGCCAGCAGTGAATATTCGACGGGGAACACTGAAGCTTTCTTT

V gene: TRBV29-1
D gene: -
clone size: once
J gene: TRBJ1-2
CDR3 protein: CSGGGQNYGYTF
CDR3 DNA: TGCAGCGGGGGAGGACAGAACTATGGCTACACCTTC

V gene: TRBV10-2
D gene: TRBD1
clone size: -
J gene: TRBJ1-1
CDR3 protein: CASSASGGPEAFF
CDR3 DNA: TGCGCCAGCAGTGCCTCAGGGGGCCCTGAAGCTTTCTTT

V gene: TRBV5-6
D gene: TRBD1
clone size: -
J gene: TRBJ1-4
CDR3 protein: CASSFGTGMNEKLFF
CDR3 DNA: TGTGCCAGCAGCTTTGGGACAGGGATGAATGAAAAACTGTTTTTT

V gene: TRBV15
D gene: -
clone size: -
J gene: TRBJ1-4
CDR3 protein: CATKPPGLFATNEKLFF
CDR3 DNA: TGTGCCACCAAACCCCCGGGACTCTTCGCAACTAATGAAAAACTGTTTTTT

V gene: TRBV7-3
D gene: TRBD2
clone size: -
J gene: TRBJ2-2
CDR3 protein: CASSPGTGGTGELFF
CDR3 DNA: TGTGCCAGCAGCCCCGGGACCGGGGGGACCGGGGAGCTGTTTTTT

V gene: TRBV3-1/TRBV3-2
D gene: -
clone size: -
J gene: TRBJ1-5
CDR3 protein: CASSSGPDEPQHF
CDR3 DNA: TGTGCCAGCAGCTCAGGTCCCGATGAGCCCCAGCATTTT

V gene: TRBV6-5
D gene: TRBD1
clone size: few
J gene: TRBJ2-1
CDR3 protein: CASSRDRAWNEQFF
CDR3 DNA: TGTGCCAGCAGCCGGGACAGGGCTTGGAATGAGCAGTTCTTC

V gene: TRBV25-1
D gene: TRBD1
clone size: -
J gene: TRBJ2-2
CDR3 protein: CASSAPQGASGELFF
CDR3 DNA: TGTGCCAGCAGTGCTCCACAGGGGGCGTCCGGGGAGCTGTTTTTT

V gene: TRBV7-8
D gene: -
clone size: few
J gene: TRBJ1-5
CDR3 protein: CASSPSRQNSNQPQHF
CDR3 DNA: TGTGCCAGCAGCCCCTCCCGACAGAATAGCAATCAGCCCCAGCATTTT

V gene: TRBV27
D gene: -
clone size: few
J gene: TRBJ1-5
CDR3 protein: CASSFNRRGGQPQHF
CDR3 DNA: TGTGCCAGCAGTTTCAACCGCAGGGGCGGTCAGCCCCAGCATTTT

V gene: TRBV27
D gene: -
clone size: -
J gene: TRBJ1-5
CDR3 protein: CASSWDINQPQHF
CDR3 DNA: TGTGCCAGCAGTTGGGACATCAATCAGCCCCAGCATTTT

V gene: TRBV28
D gene: -
clone size: once
J gene: TRBJ1-1
CDR3 protein: CASSFVRLGEAFF
CDR3 DNA: TGTGCCAGCAGCTTTGTACGTCTCGGGGAAGCTTTCTTT

V gene: TRBV7-2
D gene: -
clone size: once
J gene: TRBJ2-5
CDR3 protein: CASSFGLRMEETQYF
CDR3 DNA: TGTGCCAGCAGCTTCGGACTGAGGATGGAGGAGACCCAGTACTTC

V gene: TRBV4-1
D gene: TRBD2
clone size: -
J gene: TRBJ2-1
CDR3 protein: CASWGGREGGDNEQFF
CDR3 DNA: TGCGCCAGCTGGGGGGGAAGGGAGGGAGGGGACAATGAGCAGTTCTTC

V gene: TRBV12-5
D gene: TRBD1
clone size: -
J gene: TRBJ2-7
CDR3 protein: CASGPPLGGQGLHEQYF
CDR3 DNA: TGTGCTAGTGGCCCCCCCCTGGGGGGACAGGGTTTGCATGAGCAGTACTTC